The sequence of this TCR beta chain was determined in a study of early T cells in non-severe SARS-CoV-2 infection. Turning to the study itself: It was bulk RNA from unsorted whole blood that was sequenced, and the chains were unpaired. The study, taken as a whole, reports: Anti-spike CD8 responses were favored in VDJdb matching, and private and CD4 specificities were missed.

As for this clonotype: Its specificity is unknown.

TCRdb fed the 5' RACE reads into MiXCR, producing one record per CDR3 protein. The top ten clones hold around 12% of a sample with approximately 37,000 distinct CDR3 sequences, about 8% of them seen once. V was cut by 4 bases and J by 0 bases, with 12 bases left in between. This CDR3 has 16 residues. The germline gives CDR1 MGHDK, CDR2 SYGVNS. This clonotype originated in an adult who was a healthcare worker with PCR-confirmed SARS-CoV-2 infection or an uninfected control (not recorded which). Sequencing was performed on whole blood, taken at baseline. The chain employs TRBV25-1 and TRBJ2-2; possible D gene TRBD1, 6 bases. In DNA, the CDR3 is TGTGCCAGCAGTGCCCCGGGACACACGAACACCGGGGAGCTGTTTTTT. It codes for CASSAPGHTNTGELFF.